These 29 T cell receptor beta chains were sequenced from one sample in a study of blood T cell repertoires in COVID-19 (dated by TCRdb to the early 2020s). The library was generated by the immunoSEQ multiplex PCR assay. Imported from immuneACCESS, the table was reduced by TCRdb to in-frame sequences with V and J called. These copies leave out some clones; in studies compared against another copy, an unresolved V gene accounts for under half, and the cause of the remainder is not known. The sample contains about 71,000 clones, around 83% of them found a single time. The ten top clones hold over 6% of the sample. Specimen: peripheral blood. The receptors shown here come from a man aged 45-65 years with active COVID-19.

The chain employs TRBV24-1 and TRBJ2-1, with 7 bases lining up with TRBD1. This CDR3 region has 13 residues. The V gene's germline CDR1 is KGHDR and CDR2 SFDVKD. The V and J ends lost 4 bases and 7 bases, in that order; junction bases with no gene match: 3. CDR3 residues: CATSDTGVNEQFF. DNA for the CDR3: TGTGCCACCAGTGACACAGGGGTAAATGAGCAGTTCTTC.

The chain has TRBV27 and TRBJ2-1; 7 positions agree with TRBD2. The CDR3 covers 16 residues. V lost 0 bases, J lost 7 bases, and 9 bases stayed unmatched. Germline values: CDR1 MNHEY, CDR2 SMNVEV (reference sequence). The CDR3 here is CASSLSGTIGTNEQFF. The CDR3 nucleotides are TGTGCCAGCAGTTTATCCGGGACTATAGGAACTAATGAGCAGTTCTTC.

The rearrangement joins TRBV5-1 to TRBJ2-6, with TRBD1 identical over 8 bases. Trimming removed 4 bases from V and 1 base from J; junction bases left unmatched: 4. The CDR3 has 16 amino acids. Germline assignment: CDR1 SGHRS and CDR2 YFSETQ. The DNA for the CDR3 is TGCGCCAGCAGCCGAGACAGGGGATCTGGGGCCAACGTCCTGACTTTC. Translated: CASSRDRGSGANVLTF. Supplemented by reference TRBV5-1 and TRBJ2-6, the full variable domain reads KAGVTQTPRYLIKTRGQQVTLSCSPISGHRSVSWYQQTPGQGLQFLFEYFSETQRNKGNFPGRFSGRQFSNSRSEMNVSTLELGDSALYLCASSRDRGSGANVLTFGAGSRLTVL.

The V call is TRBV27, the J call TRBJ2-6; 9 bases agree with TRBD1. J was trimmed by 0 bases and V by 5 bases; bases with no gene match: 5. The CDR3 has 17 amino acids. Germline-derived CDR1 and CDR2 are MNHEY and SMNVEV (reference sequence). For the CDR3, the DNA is TGTGCCAGCAGTGTGGGGACAGGGTTCTCTGGGGCCAACGTCCTGACTTTC. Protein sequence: CASSVGTGFSGANVLTF.

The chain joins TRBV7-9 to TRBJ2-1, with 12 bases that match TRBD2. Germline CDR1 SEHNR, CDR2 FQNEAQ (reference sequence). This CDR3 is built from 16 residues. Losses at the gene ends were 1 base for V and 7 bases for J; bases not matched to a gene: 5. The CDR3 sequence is CASSLVELAGGNEQFF. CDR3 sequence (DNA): TGTGCCAGCAGCTTAGTGGAGCTAGCGGGAGGGAATGAGCAGTTCTTC.

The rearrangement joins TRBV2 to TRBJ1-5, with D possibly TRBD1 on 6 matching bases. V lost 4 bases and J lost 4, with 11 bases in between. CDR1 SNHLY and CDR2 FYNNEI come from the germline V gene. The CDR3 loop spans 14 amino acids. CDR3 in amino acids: CASSVTRGNQPQHF. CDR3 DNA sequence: TGTGCCAGCAGTGTAACGAGGGGGAATCAGCCCCAGCATTTT.

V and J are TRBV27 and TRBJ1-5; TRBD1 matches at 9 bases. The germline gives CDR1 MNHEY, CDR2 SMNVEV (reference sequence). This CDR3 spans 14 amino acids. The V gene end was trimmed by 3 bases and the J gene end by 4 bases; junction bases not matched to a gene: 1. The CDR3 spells CASSFGTGNQPQHF. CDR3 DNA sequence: TGTGCCAGCAGTTTTGGGACAGGGAATCAGCCCCAGCATTTT.

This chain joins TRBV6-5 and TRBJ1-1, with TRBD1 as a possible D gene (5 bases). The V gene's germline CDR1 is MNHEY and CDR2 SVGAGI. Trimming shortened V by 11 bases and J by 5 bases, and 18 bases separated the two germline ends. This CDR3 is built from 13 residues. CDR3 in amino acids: CAESRGGHTEAFF. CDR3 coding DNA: TGTGCCGAATCAAGGGGAGGGCATACTGAAGCTTTCTTT.

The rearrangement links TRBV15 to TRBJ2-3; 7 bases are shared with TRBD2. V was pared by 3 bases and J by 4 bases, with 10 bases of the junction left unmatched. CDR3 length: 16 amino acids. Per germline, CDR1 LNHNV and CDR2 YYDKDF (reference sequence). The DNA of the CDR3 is TGTGCCACCAGCAGCGCGTTAACGGGAGGAGCAGATACGCAGTATTTT. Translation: CATSSALTGGADTQYF.

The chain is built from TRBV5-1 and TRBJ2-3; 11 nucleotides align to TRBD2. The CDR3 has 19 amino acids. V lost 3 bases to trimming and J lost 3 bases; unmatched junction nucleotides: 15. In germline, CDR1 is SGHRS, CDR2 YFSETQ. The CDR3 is CASSSLGHLAGGLTDTQYF. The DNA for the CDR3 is TGCGCCAGCAGCTCGCTTGGACACCTAGCGGGGGGACTTACAGATACGCAGTATTTT.

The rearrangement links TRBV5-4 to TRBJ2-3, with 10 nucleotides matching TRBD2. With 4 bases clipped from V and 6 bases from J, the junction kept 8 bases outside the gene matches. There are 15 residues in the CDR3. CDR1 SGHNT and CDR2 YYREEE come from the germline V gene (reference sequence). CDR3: CASSPGLAFGDTQYF. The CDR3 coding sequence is TGTGCCAGCAGCCCGGGACTAGCGTTCGGGGATACGCAGTATTTT.

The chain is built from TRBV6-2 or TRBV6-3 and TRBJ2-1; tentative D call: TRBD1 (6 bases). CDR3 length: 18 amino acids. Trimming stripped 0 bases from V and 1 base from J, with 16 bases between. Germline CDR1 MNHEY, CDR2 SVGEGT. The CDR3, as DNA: TGTGCCAGCAGTTACTCGTTAACAGGGCGTTTATCCTACAATGAGCAGTTCTTC. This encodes CASSYSLTGRLSYNEQFF.

The CDR3 nucleotides read TGTGCCAGCAGCTATTCAGGGAATAATGAAAAACTGTTTTTT. Protein sequence: CASSYSGNNEKLFF. This sequence joins TRBV7-9 and TRBJ1-4; weak D call: TRBD1 (5 bases). Germline lookup yields CDR1 SEHNR and CDR2 FQNEAQ (reference sequence). V lost 4 bases and J 4 bases, leaving 10 bases between the germline ends. This CDR3 has 14 residues.

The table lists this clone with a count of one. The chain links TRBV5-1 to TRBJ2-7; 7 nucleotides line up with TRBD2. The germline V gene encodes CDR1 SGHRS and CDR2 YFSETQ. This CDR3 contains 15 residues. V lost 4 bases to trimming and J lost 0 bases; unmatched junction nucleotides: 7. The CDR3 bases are TGCGCCAGCAGCAAAAGCGGGGCGAGCTCCTACGAGCAGTACTTC. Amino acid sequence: CASSKSGASSYEQYF.

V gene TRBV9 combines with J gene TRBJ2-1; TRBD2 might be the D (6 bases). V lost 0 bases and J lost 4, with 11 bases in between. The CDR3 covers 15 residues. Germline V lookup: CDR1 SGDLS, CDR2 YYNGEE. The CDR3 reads CASSVVAGRYNEQFF. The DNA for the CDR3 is TGTGCCAGCAGCGTAGTTGCGGGGCGGTACAATGAGCAGTTCTTC.

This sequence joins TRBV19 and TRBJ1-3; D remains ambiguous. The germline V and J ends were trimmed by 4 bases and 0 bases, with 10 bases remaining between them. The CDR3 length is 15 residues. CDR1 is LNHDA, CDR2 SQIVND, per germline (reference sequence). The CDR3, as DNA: TGTGCCAGTAGTAGGACCGGGAACTCTGGAAACACCATATATTTT. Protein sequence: CASSRTGNSGNTIYF. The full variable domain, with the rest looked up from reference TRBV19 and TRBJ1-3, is DGGITQSPKYLFRKEGQNVTLSCEQNLNHDAMYWYRQDPGQGLRLIYYSQIVNDFQKGDIAEGYSVSREKKESFPLTVTSAQKNPTAFYLCASSRTGNSGNTIYFGEGSWLTVV.

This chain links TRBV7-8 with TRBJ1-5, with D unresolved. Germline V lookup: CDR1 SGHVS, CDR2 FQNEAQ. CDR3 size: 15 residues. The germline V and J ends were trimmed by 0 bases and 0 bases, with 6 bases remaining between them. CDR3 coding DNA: TGTGCCAGCAGCTTAGCGTACAATAGCAATCAGCCCCAGCATTTT. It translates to CASSLAYNSNQPQHF.

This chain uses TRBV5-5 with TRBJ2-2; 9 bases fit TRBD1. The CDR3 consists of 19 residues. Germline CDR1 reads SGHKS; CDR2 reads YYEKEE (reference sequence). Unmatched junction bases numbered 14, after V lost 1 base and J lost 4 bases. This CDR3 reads CASSLWDRVGTGRTGELFF. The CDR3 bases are TGTGCCAGCAGCTTGTGGGACCGGGTTGGGACAGGGCGCACCGGGGAGCTGTTTTTT.

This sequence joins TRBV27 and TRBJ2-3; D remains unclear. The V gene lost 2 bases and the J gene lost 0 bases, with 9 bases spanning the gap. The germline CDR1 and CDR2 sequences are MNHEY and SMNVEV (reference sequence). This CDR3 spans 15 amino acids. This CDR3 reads CASSLVRVSTDTQYF. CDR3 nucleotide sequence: TGTGCCAGCAGTTTAGTGCGAGTTAGCACAGATACGCAGTATTTT.

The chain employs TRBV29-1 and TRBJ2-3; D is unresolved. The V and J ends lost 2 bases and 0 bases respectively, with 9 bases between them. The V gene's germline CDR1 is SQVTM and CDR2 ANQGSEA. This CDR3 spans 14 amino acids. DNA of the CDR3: TGCAGCGTTGAAACATCCTCTAGCACAGATACGCAGTATTTT. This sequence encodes CSVETSSSTDTQYF.

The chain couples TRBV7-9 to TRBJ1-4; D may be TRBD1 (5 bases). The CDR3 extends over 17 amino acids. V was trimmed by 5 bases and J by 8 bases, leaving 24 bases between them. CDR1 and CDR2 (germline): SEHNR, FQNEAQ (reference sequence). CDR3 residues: CASSRAPIAGSGEKLFF. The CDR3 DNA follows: TGTGCCAGCAGCCGAGCCCCCATAGCAGGGTCCGGGGAAAAACTGTTTTTT.

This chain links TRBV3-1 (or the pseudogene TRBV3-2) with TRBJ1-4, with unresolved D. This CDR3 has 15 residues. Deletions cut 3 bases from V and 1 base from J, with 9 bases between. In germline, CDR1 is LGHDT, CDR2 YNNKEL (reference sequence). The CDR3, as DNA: TGTGCCAGCAGCCATCGGCGGGGAACTAATGAAAAACTGTTTTTT. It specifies CASSHRRGTNEKLFF.

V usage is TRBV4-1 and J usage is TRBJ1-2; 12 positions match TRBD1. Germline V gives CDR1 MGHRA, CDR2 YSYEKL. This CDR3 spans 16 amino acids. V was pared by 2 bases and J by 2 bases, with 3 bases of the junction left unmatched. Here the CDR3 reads CASSQTGTGGNYGYTF. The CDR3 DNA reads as TGCGCCAGCAGCCAAACCGGGACAGGGGGCAACTATGGCTACACCTTC.

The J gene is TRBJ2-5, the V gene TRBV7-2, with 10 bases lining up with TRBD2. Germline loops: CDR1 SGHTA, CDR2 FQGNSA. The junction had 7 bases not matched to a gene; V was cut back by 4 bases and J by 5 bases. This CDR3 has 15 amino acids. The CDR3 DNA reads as TGTGCCAGCAGCTGGCGACTAGCGGGTCGCGAGACCCAGTACTTC. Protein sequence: CASSWRLAGRETQYF.

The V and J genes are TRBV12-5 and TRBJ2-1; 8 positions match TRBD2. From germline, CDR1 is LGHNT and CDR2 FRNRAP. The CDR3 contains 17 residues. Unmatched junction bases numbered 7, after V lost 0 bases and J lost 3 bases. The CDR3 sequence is CASGLVRGSGDYNEQFF. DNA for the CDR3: TGTGCTAGTGGTTTGGTACGCGGTAGCGGGGACTACAATGAGCAGTTCTTC.

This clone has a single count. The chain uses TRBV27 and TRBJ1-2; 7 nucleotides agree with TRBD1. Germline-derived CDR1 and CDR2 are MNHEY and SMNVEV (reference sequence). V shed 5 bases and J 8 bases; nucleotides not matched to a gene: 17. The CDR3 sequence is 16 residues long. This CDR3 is CASSQNREGGFRGYTF. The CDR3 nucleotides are TGTGCCAGCAGTCAAAATCGGGAAGGGGGCTTCAGAGGCTACACCTTC.

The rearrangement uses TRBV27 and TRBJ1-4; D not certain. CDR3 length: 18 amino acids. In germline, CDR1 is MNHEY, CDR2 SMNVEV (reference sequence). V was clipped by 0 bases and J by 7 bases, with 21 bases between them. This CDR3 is CASSLSRSGRPLTEKLFF. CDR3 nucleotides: TGTGCCAGCAGTTTATCGAGGAGTGGCAGACCCCTTACTGAAAAACTGTTTTTT. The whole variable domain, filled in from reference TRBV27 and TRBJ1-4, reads EAQVTQNPRYLITVTGKKLTVTCSQNMNHEYMSWYRQDPGLGLRQIYYSMNVEVTDKGDVPEGYKVSRKEKRNFPLILESPSPNQTSLYFCASSLSRSGRPLTEKLFFGSGTQLSVL.

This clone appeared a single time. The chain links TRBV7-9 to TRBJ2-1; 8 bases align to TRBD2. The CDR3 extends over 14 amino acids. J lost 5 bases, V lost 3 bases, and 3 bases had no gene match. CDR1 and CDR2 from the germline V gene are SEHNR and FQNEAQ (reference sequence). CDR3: CASSFGLADNEQFF. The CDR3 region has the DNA TGTGCCAGCAGCTTCGGACTAGCAGACAATGAGCAGTTCTTC.

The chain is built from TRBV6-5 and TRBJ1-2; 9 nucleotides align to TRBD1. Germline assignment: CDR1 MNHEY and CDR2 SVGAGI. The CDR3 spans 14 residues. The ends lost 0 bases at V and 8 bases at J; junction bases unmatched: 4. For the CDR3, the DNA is TGTGCCAGCAGTTACTCTCGACAGGGGGGAGGCTACACCTTC. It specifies CASSYSRQGGGYTF.